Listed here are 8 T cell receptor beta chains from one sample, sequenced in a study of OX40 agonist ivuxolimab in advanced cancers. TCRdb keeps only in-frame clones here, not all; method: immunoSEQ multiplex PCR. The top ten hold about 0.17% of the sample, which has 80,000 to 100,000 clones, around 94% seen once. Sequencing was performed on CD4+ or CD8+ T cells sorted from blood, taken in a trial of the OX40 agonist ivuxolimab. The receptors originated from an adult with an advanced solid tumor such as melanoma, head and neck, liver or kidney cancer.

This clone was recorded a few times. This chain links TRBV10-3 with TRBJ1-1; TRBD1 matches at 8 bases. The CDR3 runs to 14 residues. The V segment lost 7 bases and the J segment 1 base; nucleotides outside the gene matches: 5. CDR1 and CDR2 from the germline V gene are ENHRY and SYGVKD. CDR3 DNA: TGTGCCATCAAGTCCCAGGGGGCGAACACTGAAGCTTTCTTT. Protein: CAIKSQGANTEAFF.

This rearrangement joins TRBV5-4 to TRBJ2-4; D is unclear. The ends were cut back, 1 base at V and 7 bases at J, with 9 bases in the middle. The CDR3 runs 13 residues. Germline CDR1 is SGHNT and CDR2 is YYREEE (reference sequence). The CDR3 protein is CASSLRLDNIQYF. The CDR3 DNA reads TGTGCCAGCAGCTTGCGCCTAGACAACATTCAGTACTTC.

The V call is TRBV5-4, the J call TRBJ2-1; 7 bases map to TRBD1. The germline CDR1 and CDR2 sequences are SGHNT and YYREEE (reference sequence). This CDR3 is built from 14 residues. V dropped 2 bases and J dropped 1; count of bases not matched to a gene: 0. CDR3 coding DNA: TGTGCCAGCAGCTTACAGGGGTCCTACAATGAGCAGTTCTTC. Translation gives CASSLQGSYNEQFF.

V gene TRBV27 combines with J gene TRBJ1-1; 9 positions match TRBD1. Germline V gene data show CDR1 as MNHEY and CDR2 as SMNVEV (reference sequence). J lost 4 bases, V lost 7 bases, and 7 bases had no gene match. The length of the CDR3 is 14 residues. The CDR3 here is CASIRGQGPTEAFF. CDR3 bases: TGTGCCAGCATTCGGGGACAGGGTCCCACTGAAGCTTTCTTT.

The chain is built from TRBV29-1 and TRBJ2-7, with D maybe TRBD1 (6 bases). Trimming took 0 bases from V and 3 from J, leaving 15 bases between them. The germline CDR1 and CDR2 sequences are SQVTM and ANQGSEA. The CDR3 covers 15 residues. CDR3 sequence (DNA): TGCAGCGTTGAAGACACAGGGTGGTCCAACTACGAGCAGTACTTC. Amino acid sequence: CSVEDTGWSNYEQYF.

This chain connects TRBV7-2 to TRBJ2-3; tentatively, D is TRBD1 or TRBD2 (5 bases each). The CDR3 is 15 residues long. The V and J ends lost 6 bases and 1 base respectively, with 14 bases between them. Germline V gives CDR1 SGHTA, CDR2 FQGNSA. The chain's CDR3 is CASRFRDAGTDTQYF. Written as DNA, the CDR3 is TGTGCCAGCAGGTTCCGGGACGCGGGCACAGATACGCAGTATTTT.

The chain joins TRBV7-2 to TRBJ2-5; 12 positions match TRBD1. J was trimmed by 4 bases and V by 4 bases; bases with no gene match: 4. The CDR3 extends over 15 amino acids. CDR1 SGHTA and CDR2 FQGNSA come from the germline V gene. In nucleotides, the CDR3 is TGTGCCAGCAGCTGGGGACAGGGGGCCGTAGAGACCCAGTACTTC. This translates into CASSWGQGAVETQYF.

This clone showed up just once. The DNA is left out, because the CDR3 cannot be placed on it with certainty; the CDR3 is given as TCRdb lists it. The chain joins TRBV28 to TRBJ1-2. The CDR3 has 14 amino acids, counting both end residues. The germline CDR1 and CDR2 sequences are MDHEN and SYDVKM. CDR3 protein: CASSSSGENYGYTF.